Below, 28 T cell receptor beta chains from the same sample are listed, as sequenced in a study of blood T cell repertoires in COVID-19. TCRdb keeps only in-frame clones here, not all; method: immunoSEQ multiplex PCR. The sample has approximately 280,000 clones, over 75% seen once; the top ten hold roughly 6.8%. Material for sequencing was peripheral blood. The receptors stem from a woman aged 30 to 39 with COVID-19, enrolled during active disease.

V and J are TRBV30 and TRBJ1-2; D unclear. The germline CDR1 and CDR2 sequences are GTSNPN and SVGIG (reference sequence). Trimming took 0 bases from V and 0 from J, leaving 8 bases between them. This CDR3 has 14 residues. The CDR3 DNA follows: TGTGCCTGGAGTGTGGCGGTGGCTAACTATGGCTACACCTTC. Its protein is CAWSVAVANYGYTF.

The J gene is TRBJ2-2, the V gene TRBV9, with D maybe TRBD1 (5 bases). CDR3 length: 13 residues. Germline values: CDR1 SGDLS, CDR2 YYNGEE. With 6 bases removed from V and 5 bases from J, the gap between germline ends came to 11 bases. The CDR3 nucleotides read TGTGCCAGCATTGAAGGGGTAACCGGGGAGCTGTTTTTT. It specifies CASIEGVTGELFF.

This chain joins TRBV28 and TRBJ1-5; the D gene is possibly TRBD1 (6 bases). The CDR3 has 18 residues. Trimming took off 5 bases at V and 1 base at J, with 21 bases between the two ends. Germline CDR1 reads MDHEN; CDR2 reads SYDVKM. Written as DNA, the CDR3 is TGTGCCAGCAGTCCCTGGACAGCGGGAGGATCAAGCAATCAGCCCCAGCATTTT. Translating gives CASSPWTAGGSSNQPQHF.

The CDR3 sequence: CASTGMGAGVGEQFF. Written as DNA, the CDR3 is TGTGCCAGTACCGGGATGGGAGCGGGAGTGGGTGAGCAGTTCTTC. The J gene is TRBJ2-1, the V gene TRBV19; 8 bases are shared with TRBD2. V dropped 7 bases and J dropped 9; count of bases not matched to a gene: 14. The germline V gene has CDR1 LNHDA and CDR2 SQIVND (reference sequence). The CDR3 is 15 residues long.

The rearrangement joins TRBV11-2 to TRBJ2-1; D perhaps matches TRBD1 (6 bases). This CDR3 has 14 residues. Germline V gene data show CDR1 as SGHAT and CDR2 as FQNNGV. V was pared by 3 bases and J by 7 bases, with 13 bases between. The CDR3 nucleotides read TGTGCCAGCAGCTTCGGCAGGGGCAGGAATGAGCAGTTCTTC. This encodes CASSFGRGRNEQFF.

This chain connects TRBV7-9 to TRBJ1-2; D call uncertain. This CDR3 is built from 13 residues. Looked up from germline, CDR1 is SEHNR and CDR2 is FQNEAQ (reference sequence). Trimming stripped 5 bases from V and 7 bases from J, with 14 bases between. The DNA of the CDR3 is TGTGCCAGCAGCGAAGAAGAGCTTGTTGGCTACACCTTC. Translated: CASSEEELVGYTF. Using reference TRBV7-9 and TRBJ1-2 for the parts outside the CDR3, the full variable domain is DTGVSQNPRHKITKRGQNVTFRCDPISEHNRLYWYRQTLGQGPEFLTYFQNEAQLEKSRLLSDRFSAERPKGSFSTLEIQRTEQGDSAMYLCASSEEELVGYTFGSGTRLTVV.

CDR3 sequence reads: CAWRGGGGEDTIYF. The CDR3 nucleotides read TGTGCCTGGAGGGGCGGGGGCGGAGAGGACACCATATATTTT. V is TRBV30 and J is TRBJ1-3; D is possibly TRBD1 (6 bases). The CDR3 covers 14 residues. The V gene lost 3 bases and the J gene lost 8 bases, with 17 bases spanning the gap. Looked up from germline, CDR1 is GTSNPN and CDR2 is SVGIG (reference sequence).

This clone is a singleton in its sample. This chain links TRBV15 with TRBJ2-7; 10 bases line up with TRBD1. V shed 1 base, J shed 10 bases, and the junction held 4 bases outside the gene matches. CDR3 length equals 13 residues. Per the germline V gene, CDR1 is LNHNV and CDR2 is YYDKDF (reference sequence). This CDR3 reads CATSRGQGARQYF. CDR3 in DNA: TGTGCCACCAGCAGAGGACAGGGGGCGCGACAGTACTTC.

The rearrangement uses TRBV6-1 and TRBJ1-2; D possibly corresponds to TRBD1 (6 bases). The ends were cut back, 2 bases at V and 0 bases at J, with 10 bases in the middle. This CDR3 spans 15 amino acids. Germline V gene data show CDR1 as MNHNS and CDR2 as SASEGT. The CDR3 DNA reads as TGTGCCAGCAGTGAACCCGGGACATCTAACTATGGCTACACCTTC. It translates to CASSEPGTSNYGYTF.

In regard to this clone: Additional DNA sequences in this sample encode the identical CDR3. This chain connects TRBV29-1 to TRBJ2-1; TRBD1 matches at 11 bases. Germline CDR1 reads SQVTM; CDR2 reads ANQGSEA. This CDR3 has 14 residues. Trimming removed 5 bases from V and 3 bases from J; junction bases left unmatched: 3. For the CDR3, the DNA is TGCAGCGTTCTGGACAGGGGGCTCTACAATGAGCAGTTCTTC. It codes for CSVLDRGLYNEQFF.

The gene calls are TRBV6-6 and TRBJ1-1, with D perhaps matching TRBD1 (6 bases). Looked up from germline, CDR1 is MNHNY and CDR2 is SVGAGI (reference sequence). The V and J ends lost 5 bases and 1 base respectively, with 11 bases between them. This CDR3 contains 14 residues. The CDR3 region has the DNA TGTGCCAGCAGTCCCGCCAGGGGGAACACTGAAGCTTTCTTT. Encoded protein: CASSPARGNTEAFF.

This chain uses TRBV4-2 with TRBJ1-6, with 8 bases fitting TRBD1. CDR1 and CDR2 (germline): LGHNA, YNFKEQ. The CDR3 totals 15 residues. J gave up 7 bases and V 1 base, and 3 bases lay outside the gene matches. Written as DNA, the CDR3 is TGTGCCAGCAGCCAAGTCCGGGACAGGAATTCACCCCTCCACTTT. Translated, it gives CASSQVRDRNSPLHF.

The genes are TRBV18 and TRBJ2-3; TRBD1 matches 8 bases. Trimming took 3 bases from V and 2 from J; bases not matched to a gene: 13. The CDR3 sequence is 18 residues long. Germline V CDR1 and CDR2: KGHSH, LQKENI. The CDR3 protein is CASSPRMTGAANTDTQYF. The CDR3 nucleotides read TGTGCCAGCTCACCTCGAATGACAGGGGCCGCGAACACAGATACGCAGTATTTT.

This clone was seen a single time. The chain uses TRBV18 and TRBJ2-2; possibly TRBD2 for D (5 bases). The CDR3 contains 15 residues. Trimming pared 2 bases from V and 6 bases from J, leaving 13 bases between. The V gene's germline CDR1 is KGHSH and CDR2 LQKENI. CDR3 DNA sequence: TGTGCCAGCTCACCATCCCGGGGAGAACCCGGGGAGCTGTTTTTT. Translating gives CASSPSRGEPGELFF. Together with reference TRBV18 and TRBJ2-2, the CDR3 gives the full variable domain: NAGVMQNPRHLVRRRGQEARLRCSPMKGHSHVYWYRQLPEEGLKFMVYLQKENIIDESGMPKERFSAEFPKEGPSILRIQQVVRGDSAAYFCASSPSRGEPGELFFGEGSRLTVL.

A note on this clone: A much bigger clone sits one base away, suggesting this may be a read error. V and J are TRBV27 and TRBJ2-1, with 13 bases aligning to TRBD2. The length of the CDR3 is 15 residues. V lost 5 bases to trimming and J lost 5 bases; unmatched junction nucleotides: 3. Germline V lookup: CDR1 MNHEY, CDR2 SMNVEV (reference sequence). The DNA of the CDR3 is TGTGCCAGCAGTCCCGGGACTAGCGGGAACAATGAGCAGTTCTTC. It specifies CASSPGTSGNNEQFF.

The V gene is TRBV7-9, the J gene TRBJ2-2, with D uncertain. Trimming took 5 bases from V and 1 from J, leaving 8 bases between them. CDR3 length equals 14 residues. CDR1 is SEHNR and CDR2 is FQNEAQ in the germline V gene (reference sequence). In DNA form, the CDR3 reads TGTGCCAGCAGCCAATCAGGGAACACCGGGGAGCTGTTTTTT. Translation: CASSQSGNTGELFF. The whole variable domain, filled in from reference TRBV7-9 and TRBJ2-2, reads DTGVSQNPRHKITKRGQNVTFRCDPISEHNRLYWYRQTLGQGPEFLTYFQNEAQLEKSRLLSDRFSAERPKGSFSTLEIQRTEQGDSAMYLCASSQSGNTGELFFGEGSRLTVL.

The chain is built from TRBV5-1 and TRBJ1-2; the match to TRBD1 covers 9 bases. This CDR3 spans 15 amino acids. Germline V gene sequence: CDR1 SGHRS, CDR2 YFSETQ. Losses at the gene ends were 2 bases for V and 1 base for J; bases not matched to a gene: 3. The CDR3 loop reads CASSLTGGINYGYTF. CDR3 in DNA: TGCGCCAGCAGCTTAACAGGGGGCATTAACTATGGCTACACCTTC.

The chain couples TRBV19 to TRBJ1-3; TRBD1 is a possible D gene (5 bases). Trimming took off 6 bases at V and 0 bases at J, with 9 bases between the two ends. CDR1 LNHDA and CDR2 SQIVND come from the germline V gene (reference sequence). CDR3 length: 14 residues. The CDR3 here is CASRQGLSGNTIYF. DNA for the CDR3: TGTGCCAGTAGGCAGGGCCTCTCTGGAAACACCATATATTTT.

This clone has a handful of counts. This chain joins TRBV7-3 and TRBJ2-7, with 8 bases fitting TRBD2. The CDR3 has 15 residues. Germline CDR1 is SGHTA and CDR2 is FQGTGA. V shed 5 bases and J 2 bases; nucleotides not matched to a gene: 8. The CDR3 here is CASSPGGAGAYEQYF. In nucleotides, the CDR3 is TGTGCCAGCAGCCCCGGGGGGGCAGGGGCCTACGAGCAGTACTTC. Together with reference TRBV7-3 and TRBJ2-7, the CDR3 gives the full variable domain: GAGVSQTPSNKVTEKGKYVELRCDPISGHTALYWYRQSLGQGPEFLIYFQGTGAADDSGLPNDRFFAVRPEGSVSTLKIQRTERGDSAVYLCASSPGGAGAYEQYFGPGTRLTVT.

This chain uses TRBV28 with TRBJ2-7; 11 bases align to TRBD2. After removal of 6 bases from V and 4 bases from J, the junction contained 11 bases not matched to a gene. Per the germline V gene, CDR1 is MDHEN and CDR2 is SYDVKM. This CDR3 is built from 16 residues. CDR3 sequence (DNA): TGTGCCAGCAGAACAGGGGCTAGCGGGAGGTTGTACGAGCAGTACTTC. Translated, it gives CASRTGASGRLYEQYF. Looking up the rest from reference TRBV28 and TRBJ2-7 gives the full variable domain: DVKVTQSSRYLVKRTGEKVFLECVQDMDHENMFWYRQDPGLGLRLIYFSYDVKMKEKGDIPEGYSVSREKKERFSLILESASTNQTSMYLCASRTGASGRLYEQYFGPGTRLTVT.

The chain couples TRBV2 to TRBJ2-7, with 7 bases that match TRBD2. Germline CDR1 is SNHLY and CDR2 is FYNNEI. This CDR3 contains 14 residues. J gave up 6 bases and V 5 bases, and 10 bases lay outside the gene matches. CDR3 residues: CASSFREGTLEQYF. The CDR3 DNA sequence: TGTGCCAGCAGTTTCAGGGAGGGAACCCTCGAGCAGTACTTC.

The chain recombines TRBV10-3 with TRBJ2-7; D might be TRBD2 (6 bases). Germline V gives CDR1 ENHRY, CDR2 SYGVKD. V was shortened by 3 bases and J by 2 bases, with 11 bases between the two germline ends. The length of the CDR3 is 14 residues. The DNA of the CDR3 is TGTGCCATCAGTGATCCCGCGGGGACCTACGAGCAGTACTTC. Amino acid sequence: CAISDPAGTYEQYF.

This chain links TRBV14 with TRBJ1-4; D uncertain. CDR1 is SGHDN, CDR2 FVKESK, per germline. Trimming left V 4 bases short and J 4 bases short, with 13 bases between. The CDR3 contains 15 residues. CDR3 loop: CASSPGLFRNEKLFF. CDR3 bases: TGTGCCAGCAGCCCTGGCTTGTTCCGTAATGAAAAACTGTTTTTT.

The chain couples TRBV9 to TRBJ2-4; 9 nucleotides match TRBD1. Germline V gene data show CDR1 as SGDLS and CDR2 as YYNGEE. The CDR3 runs 13 residues. V was clipped by 3 bases and J by 7 bases; unmatched bases: 2. The CDR3 reads CASSAGTGNIQYF. The CDR3 region has the DNA TGTGCCAGCAGCGCCGGGACAGGGAACATTCAGTACTTC.

The V gene is TRBV7-2, the J gene TRBJ2-3; TRBD2 aligns across 12 bases. Germline V gives CDR1 SGHTA, CDR2 FQGNSA. Trimming took 7 bases from V and 5 from J; bases not matched to a gene: 4. CDR3 length: 14 amino acids. As DNA, the CDR3 is TGTGCCAGCAAGCCGGGACTAGCGGGAGATACGCAGTATTTT. This translates into CASKPGLAGDTQYF.

The genes are TRBV27 and TRBJ1-1; D is unresolved. Per the germline V gene, CDR1 is MNHEY and CDR2 is SMNVEV (reference sequence). The V gene lost 2 bases and the J gene lost 1 base, with 14 bases spanning the gap. This CDR3 is built from 16 residues. This CDR3 is CASSLRDGLENTEAFF. CDR3 bases: TGTGCCAGCAGTTTACGGGATGGACTGGAGAACACTGAAGCTTTCTTT.

The chain joins TRBV7-9 to TRBJ2-2, with a weak D call TRBD1 (6 bases). Trimming stripped 5 bases from V and 1 base from J, with 11 bases between. CDR3 length: 15 residues. Germline V gene lookup returns CDR1 SEHNR and CDR2 FQNEAQ (reference sequence). CDR3 sequence (DNA): TGTGCCAGCAGCGATCTGACAGGGAACACCGGGGAGCTGTTTTTT. This gives the protein CASSDLTGNTGELFF.

The V call is TRBV5-1, the J call TRBJ1-6; 7 bases are a match to TRBD1. Germline V gene lookup returns CDR1 SGHRS and CDR2 YFSETQ. V shed 7 bases, J shed 8 bases, and the junction held 9 bases outside the gene matches. The CDR3 contains 14 residues. Here the CDR3 DNA reads TGCGCCAGCGGGCTTACAGGGGTGGATTCACCCCTCCACTTT. It codes for CASGLTGVDSPLHF.